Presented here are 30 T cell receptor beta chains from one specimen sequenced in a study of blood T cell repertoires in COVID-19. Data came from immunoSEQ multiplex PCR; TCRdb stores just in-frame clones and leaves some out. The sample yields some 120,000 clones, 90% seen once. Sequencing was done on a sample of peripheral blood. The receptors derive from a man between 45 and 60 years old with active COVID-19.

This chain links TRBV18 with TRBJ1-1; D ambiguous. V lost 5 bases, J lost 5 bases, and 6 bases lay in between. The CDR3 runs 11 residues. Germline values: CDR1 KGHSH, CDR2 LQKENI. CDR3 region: CASSVETEAFF. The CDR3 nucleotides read TGTGCCAGCTCAGTTGAGACTGAAGCTTTCTTT.

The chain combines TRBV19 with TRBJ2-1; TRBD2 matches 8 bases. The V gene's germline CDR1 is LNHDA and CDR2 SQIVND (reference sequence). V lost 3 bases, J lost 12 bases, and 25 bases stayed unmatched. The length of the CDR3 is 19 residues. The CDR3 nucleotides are TGTGCCAGTAGTATCCGAAGCCCCCACCTCGGGGGGGACCTGATTACGCAGTTCTTC. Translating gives CASSIRSPHLGGDLITQFF.

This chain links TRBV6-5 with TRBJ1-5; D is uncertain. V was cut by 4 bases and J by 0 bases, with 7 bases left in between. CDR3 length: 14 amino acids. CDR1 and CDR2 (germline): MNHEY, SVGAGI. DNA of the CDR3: TGTGCCAGCAGTTCACAAAATAGCAATCAGCCCCAGCATTTT. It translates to CASSSQNSNQPQHF.

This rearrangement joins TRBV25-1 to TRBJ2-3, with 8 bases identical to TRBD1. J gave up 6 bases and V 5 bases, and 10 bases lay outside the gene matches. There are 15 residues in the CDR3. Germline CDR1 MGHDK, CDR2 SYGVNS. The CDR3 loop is CASSYRGIGGDTQYF. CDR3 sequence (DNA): TGTGCCAGCAGTTACAGGGGGATTGGCGGGGATACGCAGTATTTT.

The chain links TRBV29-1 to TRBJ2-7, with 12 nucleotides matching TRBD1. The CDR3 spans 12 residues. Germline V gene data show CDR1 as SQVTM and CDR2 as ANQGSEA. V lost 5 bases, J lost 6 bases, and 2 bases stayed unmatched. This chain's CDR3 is CSVLGQGAEQYV. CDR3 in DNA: TGCAGCGTTCTGGGACAGGGGGCCGAGCAGTACGTC.

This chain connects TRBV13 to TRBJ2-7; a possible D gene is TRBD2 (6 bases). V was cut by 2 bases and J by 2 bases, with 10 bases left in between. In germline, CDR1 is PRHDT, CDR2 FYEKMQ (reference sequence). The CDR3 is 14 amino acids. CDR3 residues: CASSLYGSTYEQYV. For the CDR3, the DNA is TGTGCCAGCAGCTTATACGGGAGTACCTACGAGCAGTACGTC.

In DNA, the CDR3 is TGTGCCAGCAGCGTTACCGGGACTCTACTACAATTGGAGCAGTTCTTC. Protein: CASSVTGTLLQLEQFF. The chain employs TRBV9 and TRBJ2-1; D perhaps matches TRBD2 (6 bases). The CDR3 extends over 16 amino acids. CDR1 and CDR2 (germline): SGDLS, YYNGEE. Trimming cost V 2 bases and J 10 bases, with 22 bases left between them.

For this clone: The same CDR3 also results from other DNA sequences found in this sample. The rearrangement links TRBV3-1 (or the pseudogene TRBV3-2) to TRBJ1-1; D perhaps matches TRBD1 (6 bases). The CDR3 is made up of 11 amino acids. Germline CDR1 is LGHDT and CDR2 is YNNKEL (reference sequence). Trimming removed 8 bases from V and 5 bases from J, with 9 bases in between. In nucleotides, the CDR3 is TGTGCCAGCCGAGGGGGAACTGAAGCTTTCTTT. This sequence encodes CASRGGTEAFF.

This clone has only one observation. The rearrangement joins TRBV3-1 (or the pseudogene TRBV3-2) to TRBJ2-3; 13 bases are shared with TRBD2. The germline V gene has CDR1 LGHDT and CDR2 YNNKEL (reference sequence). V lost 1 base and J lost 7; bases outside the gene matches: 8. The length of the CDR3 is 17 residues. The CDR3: CASSQGTSGRLPNTQYF. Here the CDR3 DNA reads TGTGCCAGCAGCCAAGGGACTAGCGGGAGACTCCCAAATACGCAGTATTTT.

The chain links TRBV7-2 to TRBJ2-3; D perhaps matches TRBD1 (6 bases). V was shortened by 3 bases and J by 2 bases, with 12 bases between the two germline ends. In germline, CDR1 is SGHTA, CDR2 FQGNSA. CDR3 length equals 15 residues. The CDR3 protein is CASSFQGTATDTQYF. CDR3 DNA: TGTGCCAGCAGCTTTCAGGGGACCGCCACAGATACGCAGTATTTT.

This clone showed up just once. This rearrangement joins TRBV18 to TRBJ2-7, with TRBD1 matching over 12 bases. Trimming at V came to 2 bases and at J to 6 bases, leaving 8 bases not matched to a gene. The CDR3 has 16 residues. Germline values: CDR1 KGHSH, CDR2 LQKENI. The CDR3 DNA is TGTGCCAGCTCACCAATGGGACAGGGGGCAATGAGCGAGCAGTACGTC. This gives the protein CASSPMGQGAMSEQYV.

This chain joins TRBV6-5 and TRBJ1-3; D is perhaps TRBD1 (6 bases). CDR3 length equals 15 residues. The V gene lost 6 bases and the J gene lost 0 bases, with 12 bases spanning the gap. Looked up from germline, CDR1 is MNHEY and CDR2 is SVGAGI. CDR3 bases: TGTGCCAGCAGCCTGGACAGCTACTCTGGAAACACCATATATTTT. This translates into CASSLDSYSGNTIYF.

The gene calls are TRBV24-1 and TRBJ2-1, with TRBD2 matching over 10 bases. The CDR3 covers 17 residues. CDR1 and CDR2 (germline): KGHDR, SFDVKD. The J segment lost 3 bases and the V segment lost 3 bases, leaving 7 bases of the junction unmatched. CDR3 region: CATSDATTSGFYNEQFF. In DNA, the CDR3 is TGTGCCACCAGTGATGCCACGACTAGCGGGTTCTACAATGAGCAGTTCTTC.

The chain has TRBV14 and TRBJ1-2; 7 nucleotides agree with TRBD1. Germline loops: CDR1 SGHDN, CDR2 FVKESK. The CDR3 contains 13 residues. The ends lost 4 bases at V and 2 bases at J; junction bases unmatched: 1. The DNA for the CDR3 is TGTGCCAGCAGCCTGGGACAGAACTATGGCTACACCTTC. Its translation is CASSLGQNYGYTF.

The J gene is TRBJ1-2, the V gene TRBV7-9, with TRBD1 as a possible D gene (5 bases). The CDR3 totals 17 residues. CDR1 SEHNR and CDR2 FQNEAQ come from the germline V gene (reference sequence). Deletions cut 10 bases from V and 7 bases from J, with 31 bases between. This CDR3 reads CATAATEKFLLGGGYTF. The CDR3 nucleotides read TGTGCCACAGCGGCTACAGAGAAATTCCTCTTGGGGGGTGGCTACACCTTC.

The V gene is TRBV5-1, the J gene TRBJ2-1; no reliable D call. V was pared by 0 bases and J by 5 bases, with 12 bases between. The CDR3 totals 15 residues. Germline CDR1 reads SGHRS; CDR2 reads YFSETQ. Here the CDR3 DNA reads TGCGCCAGCAGCTTGGGACTTACTATCGACAATGAGCAGTTCTTC. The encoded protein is CASSLGLTIDNEQFF.

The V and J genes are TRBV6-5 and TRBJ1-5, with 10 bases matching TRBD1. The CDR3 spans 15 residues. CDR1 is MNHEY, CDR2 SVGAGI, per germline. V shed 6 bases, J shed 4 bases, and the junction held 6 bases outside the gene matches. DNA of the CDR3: TGTGCCAGCAGCAAGGACAGGGGGAGGAATCAGCCCCAGCATTTT. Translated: CASSKDRGRNQPQHF.

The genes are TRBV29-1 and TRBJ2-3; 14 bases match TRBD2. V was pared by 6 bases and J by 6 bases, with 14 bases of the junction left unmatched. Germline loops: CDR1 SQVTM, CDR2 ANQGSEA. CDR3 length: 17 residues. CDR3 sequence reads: CSVNGLAGGLTSDTQYF. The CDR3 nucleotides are TGCAGCGTGAATGGACTAGCGGGGGGCCTCACAAGTGATACGCAGTATTTT.

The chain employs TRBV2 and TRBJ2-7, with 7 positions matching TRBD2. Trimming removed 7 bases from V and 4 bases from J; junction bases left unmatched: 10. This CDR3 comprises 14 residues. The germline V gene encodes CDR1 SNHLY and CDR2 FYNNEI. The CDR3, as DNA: TGTGCCAGCAACGGTGGCGGGAGTTCTTACGAGCAGTACGTC. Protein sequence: CASNGGGSSYEQYV.

Here the CDR3 DNA reads TGTGCCAGCAGCCAAGGGACAGGGGACTATGGCTACACCTTC. Protein sequence: CASSQGTGDYGYTF. The chain couples TRBV3-1 (or the pseudogene TRBV3-2) to TRBJ1-2; 9 positions agree with TRBD1. The CDR3 is 14 amino acids. Trimming cost V 1 base and J 3 bases; bases outside gene matches: 0. Germline CDR1 reads LGHDT; CDR2 reads YNNKEL (reference sequence).

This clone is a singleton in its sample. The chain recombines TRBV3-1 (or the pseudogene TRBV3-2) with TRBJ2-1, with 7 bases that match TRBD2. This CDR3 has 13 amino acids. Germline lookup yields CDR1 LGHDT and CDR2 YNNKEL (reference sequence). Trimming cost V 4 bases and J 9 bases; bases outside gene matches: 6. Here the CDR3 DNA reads TGTGCCAGCAGCCTCGGACTAGACAGTGAGCAGTTCTTC. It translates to CASSLGLDSEQFF.

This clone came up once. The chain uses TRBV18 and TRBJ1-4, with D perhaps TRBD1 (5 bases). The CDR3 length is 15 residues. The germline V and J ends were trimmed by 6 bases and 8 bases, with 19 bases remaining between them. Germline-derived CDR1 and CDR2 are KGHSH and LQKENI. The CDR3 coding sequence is TGTGCCAGCTCCCACGAGCACCCTCAGGGCGAAAAACTGTTTTTT. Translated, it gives CASSHEHPQGEKLFF.

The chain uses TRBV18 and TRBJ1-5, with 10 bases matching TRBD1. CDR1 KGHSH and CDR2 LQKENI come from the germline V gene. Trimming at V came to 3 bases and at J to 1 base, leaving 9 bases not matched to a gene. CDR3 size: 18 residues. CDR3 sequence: CASSPLQPGQGSNQPQHF. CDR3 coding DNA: TGTGCCAGCTCACCCCTGCAACCGGGACAGGGGAGCAATCAGCCCCAGCATTTT.

CDR3 sequence reads: CASSVGQGAQNSPLHF. DNA for the CDR3: TGTGCCAGCAGCGTGGGGCAGGGGGCTCAAAATTCACCCCTCCACTTT. The V gene is TRBV9, the J gene TRBJ1-6, with 8 bases matching TRBD1. The CDR3 covers 16 residues. Germline assignment: CDR1 SGDLS and CDR2 YYNGEE. V lost 2 bases to trimming and J lost 7 bases; unmatched junction nucleotides: 8. Full variable domain (outside the CDR3, taken from reference TRBV9 and TRBJ1-6): DSGVTQTPKHLITATGQRVTLRCSPRSGDLSVYWYQQSLDQGLQFLIQYYNGEERAKGNILERFSAQQFPDLHSELNLSSLELGDSALYFCASSVGQGAQNSPLHFGNGTRLTVT.

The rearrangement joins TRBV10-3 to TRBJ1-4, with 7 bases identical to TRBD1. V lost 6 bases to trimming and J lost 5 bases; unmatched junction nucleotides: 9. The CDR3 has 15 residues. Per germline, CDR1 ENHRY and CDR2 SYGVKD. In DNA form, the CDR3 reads TGTGCCATCAGCACAGGGGTCACCCCGAATGAAAAACTGTTTTTT. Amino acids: CAISTGVTPNEKLFF.

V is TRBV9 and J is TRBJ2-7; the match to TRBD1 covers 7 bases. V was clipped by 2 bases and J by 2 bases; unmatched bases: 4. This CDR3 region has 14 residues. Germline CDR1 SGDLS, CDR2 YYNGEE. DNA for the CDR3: TGTGCCAGCAGCGTCCGGGACAGTGCCTACGAGCAGTACTTC. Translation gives CASSVRDSAYEQYF.

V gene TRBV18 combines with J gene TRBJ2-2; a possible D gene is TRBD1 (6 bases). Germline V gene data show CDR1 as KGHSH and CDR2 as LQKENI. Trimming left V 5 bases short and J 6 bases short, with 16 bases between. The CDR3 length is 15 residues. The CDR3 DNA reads TGTGCCAGCTCAAAAGACGCGAACAGGGCCGGGGAGCTGTTTTTT. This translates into CASSKDANRAGELFF.

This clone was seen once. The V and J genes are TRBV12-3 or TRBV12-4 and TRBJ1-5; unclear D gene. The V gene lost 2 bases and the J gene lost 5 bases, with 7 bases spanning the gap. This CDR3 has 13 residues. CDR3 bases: TGTGCCAGCAGTTTATCCGGGTATCAGCCCCAGCATTTT. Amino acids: CASSLSGYQPQHF.

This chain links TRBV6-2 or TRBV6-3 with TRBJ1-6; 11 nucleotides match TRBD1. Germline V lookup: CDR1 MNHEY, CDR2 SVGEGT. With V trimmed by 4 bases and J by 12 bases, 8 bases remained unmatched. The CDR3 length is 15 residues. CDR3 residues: CASSSGTGGYLPLHF. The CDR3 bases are TGTGCCAGCAGTTCCGGGACAGGGGGTTATTTACCCCTCCACTTT.

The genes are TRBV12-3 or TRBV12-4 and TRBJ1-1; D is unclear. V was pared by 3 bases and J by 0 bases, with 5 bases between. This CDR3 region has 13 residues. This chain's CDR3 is CASSFQVNTEAFF. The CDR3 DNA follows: TGTGCCAGCAGTTTTCAGGTGAACACTGAAGCTTTCTTT.